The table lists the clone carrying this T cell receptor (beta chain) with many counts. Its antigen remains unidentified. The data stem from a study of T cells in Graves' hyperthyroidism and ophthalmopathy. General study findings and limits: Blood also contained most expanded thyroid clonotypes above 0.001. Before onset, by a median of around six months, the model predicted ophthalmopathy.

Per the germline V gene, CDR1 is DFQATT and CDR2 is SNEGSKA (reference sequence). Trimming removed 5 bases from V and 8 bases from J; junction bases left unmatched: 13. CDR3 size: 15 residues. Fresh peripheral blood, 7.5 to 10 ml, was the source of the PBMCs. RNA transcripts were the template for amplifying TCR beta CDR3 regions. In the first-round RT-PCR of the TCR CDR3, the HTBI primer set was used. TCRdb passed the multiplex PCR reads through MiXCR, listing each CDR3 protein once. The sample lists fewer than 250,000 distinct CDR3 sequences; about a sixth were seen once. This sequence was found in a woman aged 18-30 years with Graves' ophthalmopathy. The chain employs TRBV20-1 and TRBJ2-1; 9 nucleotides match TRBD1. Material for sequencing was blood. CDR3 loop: CSARPGTGTHHEQFF. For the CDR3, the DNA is TGCAGTGCTCGACCCGGGACAGGGACCCATCATGAGCAGTTCTTC.